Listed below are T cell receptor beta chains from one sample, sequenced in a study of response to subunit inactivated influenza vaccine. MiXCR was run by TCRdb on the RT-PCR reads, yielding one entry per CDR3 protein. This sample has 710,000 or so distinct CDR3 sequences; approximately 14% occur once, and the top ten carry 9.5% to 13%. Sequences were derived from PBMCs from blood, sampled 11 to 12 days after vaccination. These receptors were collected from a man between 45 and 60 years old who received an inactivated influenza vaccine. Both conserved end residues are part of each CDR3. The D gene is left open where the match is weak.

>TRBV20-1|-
CSADDPAEGKNIQYF
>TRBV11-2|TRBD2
CASTLSGSVSYEQYF
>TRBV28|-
CASSPSAGDSYNEQFF
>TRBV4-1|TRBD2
CASSRLAGGLTNTDTQYF
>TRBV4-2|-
CASSQDPGTNEKLFF
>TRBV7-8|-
CASSLGGASWLSTDTQYF
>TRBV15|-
CATSRDFRETGELFF
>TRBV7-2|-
CASSSHGAGANVLTF
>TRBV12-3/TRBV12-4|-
CASSDQRSEETQYF
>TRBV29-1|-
CSVDVGEAYEQYF
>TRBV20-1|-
CSVRPGPNQRMGGYTF
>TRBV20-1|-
CSARVGTNYNSPLHF
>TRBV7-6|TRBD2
CASSPRLAGGLTDTQYF
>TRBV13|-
CARSSSSSYEQYF
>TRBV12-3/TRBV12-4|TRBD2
CASSFQLAGLETQYF
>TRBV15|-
CATSRVKGVNEKLFF
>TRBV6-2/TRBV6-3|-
CASTQHRNNEQFF